This TCR beta chain was recorded in a study of shared clonotypes between healthy human individuals. Naive CD8 cells, CD45RO-negative and positively selected for CCR7, excluded terminally differentiated effector memory CD45RA+ cells. The ends were cut back, 4 bases at V and 0 bases at J, with 10 bases in the middle. Germline V gene lookup returns CDR1 SGHNT and CDR2 YYREEE (reference sequence). CDR3 size: 14 residues. Repertoires were generated with immunoSEQ multiplex PCR, while TCRdb's copy carries only in-frame clones and drops some. The sample holds millions of clones, approximately 94% seen once.

The chain uses TRBV5-4 and TRBJ1-2; unclear D gene. The sample consisted of naive CD8+ T cells sorted from blood. The TCR sequence derives from a man in his late teens or twenties in good health. CDR3 DNA sequence: TGTGCCAGCAGCCCCTCGGCGGCTAACTATGGCTACACCTTC. It codes for CASSPSAANYGYTF.